This paragraph covers one TCR beta chain sequence. The sample originates from a study of shared clonotypes between healthy human individuals. CD4+ cells underwent separation, giving CD45RA+ naive and CD45RA-negative memory subsets. Germline assignment: CDR1 SGHVS and CDR2 FQNEAQ. V shed 3 bases, J shed 3 bases, and the junction held 12 bases outside the gene matches. The CDR3 is made up of 17 amino acids. In the original processing: Filtering differed for immunoSEQ, which gave only junction sequences without quality scores. Repertoires were generated with immunoSEQ multiplex PCR, while TCRdb's copy carries only in-frame clones and drops some. The V and J calls and clone size come from that table; D and trimming were worked out from the DNA. The data hold approximately 1.4 million clones, with approximately 98% observed a single time.

The sequence derives from a man aged 25-45 years in good health. V gene TRBV7-8 combines with J gene TRBJ2-3; 7 nucleotides agree with TRBD2. Sequencing was carried out using naive CD4+ T cells sorted from blood. Sample subset: CD45RA+ positively selected. The CDR3 bases are TGTGCCAGCAGCTTGTTCTGGGCGGGAGAAGGTACAGATACGCAGTATTTT. It yields the protein CASSLFWAGEGTDTQYF.